A selection of T cell receptor beta chains follows, all from one sample in a study of T cell repertoires in cytomegalovirus infection. One entry per CDR3 protein results from TCRdb running MiXCR on the reads. The sample yields 750,000 to 900,000 distinct CDR3 sequences, 29% seen once. No antigen is known for these receptors. The sample in question was cultured CD8+ T cells from PBMCs, obtained from culture after CMV antigen stimulation. The source of these receptors is a human donor in good health (CMV status not recorded). Some clones in this sample may be carry-over from other donors' samples. Each CDR3 is given with its conserved first and last residue. D genes are given only for firm matches. The listing skips clone size in some rows; elsewhere it reads once, few, many or a size class.

d_call	j_call	clone_size	v_call	cdr3_nt	cdr3_aa
NA	TRBJ2-2	few	TRBV6-5	TGTGCCAGCAGTTACGCGACTAGCACCGGGGAGCTGTTTTTT	CASSYATSTGELFF
TRBD1	TRBJ1-1	many	TRBV9	TGTGCCAGCAGCGCCAGGACAGGGGAAGTTAAAACTGAAGCTTTCTTT	CASSARTGEVKTEAFF
NA	TRBJ1-5	NA	TRBV9	TGTGCCAGCAGCGTAGAGGACGGACGCAATCAGCCCCAGCATTTT	CASSVEDGRNQPQHF
NA	TRBJ2-1	NA	TRBV6-6	TGTGCCAGCAGTTACTCCGATCCCGGCAATGAGCAGTTCTTC	CASSYSDPGNEQFF
NA	TRBJ2-3	many	TRBV7-8	TGTGCCAGCAGCTTAGCTCCAGATACGCAGTATTTT	CASSLAPDTQYF
NA	TRBJ1-1	many	TRBV7-6	TGTGCCAGCAGCGCGAAGTGGGGGAACACTGAAGCTTTCTTT	CASSAKWGNTEAFF
NA	TRBJ2-1	many	TRBV7-9	TGTGCCAGCACCCCGGTCGGGGGTCACAATGAGCAGTTCTTC	CASTPVGGHNEQFF
NA	TRBJ1-2	few	TRBV6-5	TGTGCCAGCAGTCCCACAGACGCCGCATATGGCTACACCTTC	CASSPTDAAYGYTF
NA	TRBJ1-1	few	TRBV7-6	TGTGCCAGCAGCTTAACCCCGTCGGTGGCACTAGAGAACACTGAAGCTTTCTTT	CASSLTPSVALENTEAFF
TRBD1	TRBJ1-5	few	TRBV27	TGTGCCAGCAGTCCCCGGGACAGCCGGAATCAGCCCCAGCATTTT	CASSPRDSRNQPQHF
NA	TRBJ2-7	many	TRBV7-8	TGTGCCAGCAGCCCGCGGAACAGCGCCTACGAGCAGTACTTC	CASSPRNSAYEQYF
TRBD1	TRBJ1-1	few	TRBV12-3/TRBV12-4	TGTGCCAGCAGTTTCCTCGTTGGGACAGGGGGGCCTCTGAACACTGAAGCTTTCTTT	CASSFLVGTGGPLNTEAFF
NA	TRBJ2-1	NA	TRBV4-2	TGTGCCAGCAGCCAAGAGGAGGCATCTTCCTACAATGAGCAGTTCTTC	CASSQEEASSYNEQFF
NA	TRBJ2-3	few	TRBV7-9	TGTGCCAGCAGCCCGATGTCTACGGCGCAGTATTTT	CASSPMSTAQYF
TRBD1	TRBJ1-2	many	TRBV12-3/TRBV12-4	TGTGCCAGCAGTCCCCATTTAGGGGACAGGAGCTATGGCTACACCTTC	CASSPHLGDRSYGYTF
TRBD1	TRBJ1-4	few	TRBV4-1	TGCGCCAGCAGCCACCCCGGGACAGGCGCAACTAATGAAAAACTGTTTTTT	CASSHPGTGATNEKLFF
NA	TRBJ1-6	NA	TRBV7-6	TGTGCCAGCAGCCCTCAAGGGTCGGGGACACCCCTCCACTTT	CASSPQGSGTPLHF
NA	TRBJ2-3	NA	TRBV7-6	TGTGCCAGCAGCTTAGCGGGGGGCCAATCGAAGGGCACAGATACGCAGTATTTT	CASSLAGGQSKGTDTQYF
NA	TRBJ2-1	many	TRBV7-9	TGTGCCAGCAGCTTGGAGGGGCCACCCCCTTACAATGAGCAGTTCTTC	CASSLEGPPPYNEQFF
NA	TRBJ1-6	NA	TRBV3-1	TGTGCCAGCAGCCAACACAGGGCGGATAATTCACCCCTCCACTTT	CASSQHRADNSPLHF
NA	TRBJ1-1	NA	TRBV29-1	TGCAGCGTTCTCGAGGGGACGGACACTGAAGCTTTCTTT	CSVLEGTDTEAFF
NA	TRBJ2-1	NA	TRBV20-1	TGCAGTGCCCTGAAACTAAGACCCAACTCCTACAATGAGCAGTTCTTC	CSALKLRPNSYNEQFF
NA	TRBJ2-7	many	TRBV7-8	TGTGCCAGCAGCTTAGCTTCTTACAGGGCCTACGAGCAGTACTTC	CASSLASYRAYEQYF
NA	TRBJ1-5	few	TRBV7-8	TGTGCCCAGACATTCGATAGCAATCAGCCCCAGCATTTT	CAQTFDSNQPQHF
NA	TRBJ1-1	many	TRBV11-2	TGTGCCAGCAGCTTAGTTCCGGGGGCAGGTGGGAACACTGAAGCTTTCTTT	CASSLVPGAGGNTEAFF
NA	TRBJ2-1	NA	TRBV7-6	TGTGCCAGCAGCGCCCCCGGGGCCTCCTACAATGAGCAGTTCTTC	CASSAPGASYNEQFF
NA	TRBJ2-7	few	TRBV7-6	TGTGCCAGCAGCTTCGGTCCCTCCCCGTCTACGGAGCAGTACTTC	CASSFGPSPSTEQYF
NA	TRBJ2-3	NA	TRBV7-2	TGTGCCAGCAGCCACCGGACGGATAGCACAGATACGCAGTATTTT	CASSHRTDSTDTQYF
NA	TRBJ2-6	NA	TRBV20-1	TGCAGTGCTAGAGATATGGTCGGACAAAGCGTCGGGGCCAACGTCCTGACTTTC	CSARDMVGQSVGANVLTF
NA	TRBJ2-1	NA	TRBV12-5	TGTGCTAGTGGTTTAGAGGGGGAGTACAATGAGCAGTTCTTC	CASGLEGEYNEQFF
NA	TRBJ1-2	NA	TRBV4-3	TGCGCCAGCAGCCAAGATACGGACGATGGCTACACCTTC	CASSQDTDDGYTF
NA	TRBJ2-1	few	TRBV19	TGTGCCAGTAGTATAACCGGGGGCCAGTACAATGAGCAGTTCTTC	CASSITGGQYNEQFF
TRBD1	TRBJ1-2	NA	TRBV5-6	TGTGCCAGCAGCTTGGTGGACAGGATGGTGACCTTC	CASSLVDRMVTF
TRBD2	TRBJ2-3	many	TRBV7-2	TGTGCCAGCAGCCTAAGCGGGGGTGACTCGGATACGCAGTATTTT	CASSLSGGDSDTQYF
NA	TRBJ1-3	NA	TRBV4-1	TGCGCCAGCAGCCAAGATCTCACCACTGGAAACACCATATATTTT	CASSQDLTTGNTIYF
TRBD1	TRBJ1-1	few	TRBV7-9	TGTGCCAGCAGTGAGGCAGGGGGCCGGAACACTGAAGCTTTCTTT	CASSEAGGRNTEAFF
TRBD1	TRBJ1-2	few	TRBV6-2/TRBV6-3	TGTGCCAGCAGTTACCCGACAGGGGCTTATGGCTACACCTTC	CASSYPTGAYGYTF
NA	TRBJ2-5	few	TRBV12-3/TRBV12-4	TGTGCCAGCAGTTCGAGGGACGGTGAAGAGACCCAGTACTTC	CASSSRDGEETQYF
TRBD1	TRBJ1-1	few	TRBV12-3/TRBV12-4	TGTGCCAGCAGTTTTCATGTCCAGGGACAGGGGTTTATGAACACTGAAGCTTTCTTT	CASSFHVQGQGFMNTEAFF
TRBD2	TRBJ2-2	many	TRBV2	TGTGCCAGCAGGGGACTAGCGGGGGGGCTCCACTACACCGGGGAGCTGTTTTTT	CASRGLAGGLHYTGELFF
TRBD1	TRBJ1-1	few	TRBV7-9	TGTGCCAGCAGCTTAGACACAGGGGACCCCCCTTCGTTGGAAGCTTTCTTT	CASSLDTGDPPSLEAFF
TRBD1	TRBJ1-5	NA	TRBV6-6	TGTGCCAGCAGGGAATACAGGGGGCCCAATCAGCCCCAGCATTTT	CASREYRGPNQPQHF
NA	TRBJ1-1	NA	TRBV10-3	TGTGCCATCAGGGTCCCCACCGGGACGGGGAACACTGAAGCTTTCTTT	CAIRVPTGTGNTEAFF
NA	TRBJ2-7	NA	TRBV20-1	TGCAGTGCTTGGACAGTCCGGTCGGGCGAGCAGTACTTC	CSAWTVRSGEQYF
NA	TRBJ1-2	few	TRBV7-9	TGTGCCAGCAGCGAACTAGGAGGGGAAAAGCGTGGCTACACCTTC	CASSELGGEKRGYTF
TRBD1	TRBJ1-5	few	TRBV19	TGTGCCAGTGACAGGGGACGGAGCAATCAGCCCCAGCATTTT	CASDRGRSNQPQHF
NA	TRBJ2-6	NA	TRBV12-3/TRBV12-4	TGTGCCAGCAGTTCCTCCCCCGGGTTTAGCCCCTCTGGGGCCAACGTCCTGACTTTC	CASSSSPGFSPSGANVLTF
NA	TRBJ1-1	NA	TRBV19	TGTGCCAGTAGTTGGCAGGGAGAGGATGAAGCTTTCTTT	CASSWQGEDEAFF
TRBD1	TRBJ2-1	NA	TRBV7-9	TGTGCCAGCAGCTTAGGTCTTCGACAGGGGGCGGACAATGAGCAGTTCTTC	CASSLGLRQGADNEQFF
NA	TRBJ1-6	many	TRBV7-3	TGTGCCAGCAGCTGGGGGGGGAATTCACCCCTCCACTTT	CASSWGGNSPLHF
NA	TRBJ2-5	NA	TRBV7-8	TGTGCCAGCAGCGCCCCGGGGGAGGAGACCCAGTACTTC	CASSAPGEETQYF